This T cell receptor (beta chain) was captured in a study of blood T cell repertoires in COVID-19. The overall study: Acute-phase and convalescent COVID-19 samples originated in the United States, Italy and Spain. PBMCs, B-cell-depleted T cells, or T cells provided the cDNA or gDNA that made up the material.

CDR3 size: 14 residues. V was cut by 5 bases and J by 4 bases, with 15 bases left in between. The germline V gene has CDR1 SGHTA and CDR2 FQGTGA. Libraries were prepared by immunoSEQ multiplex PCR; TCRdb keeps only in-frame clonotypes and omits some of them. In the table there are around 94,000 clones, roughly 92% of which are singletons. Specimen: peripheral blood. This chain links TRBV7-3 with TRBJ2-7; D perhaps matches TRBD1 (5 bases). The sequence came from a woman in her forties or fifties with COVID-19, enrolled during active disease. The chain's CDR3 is CASSPSGAGYEQYF. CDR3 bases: TGTGCCAGCAGCCCTAGTGGGGCCGGATACGAGCAGTACTTC.